The text below deals with one T cell receptor beta chain. Its matching antigen is unknown. This CDR3 spans 17 amino acids. V gave up 3 bases and J gave up 0 bases; unmatched junction bases: 8. Germline assignment: CDR1 SGDLS and CDR2 YYNGEE. Arm-PCR with iRepertoire HTBI primers amplified the CDR3 regions for these TCR beta libraries. In the original workflow: The samples yielded 62 TRBV and 14 TRBJ segments. TCRdb passed the multiplex PCR reads through MiXCR, listing each CDR3 protein once. The V and J calls were not made by the authors but by TCRdb's processing. The sample includes 400,000 to 500,000 distinct CDR3 sequences, around 20% of them seen just once. These data are taken from a study of regulatory T cells in long-lasting Graves disease. On the study more broadly: The definition of persistent Graves' disease was over 5 years of antithyroid drugs with positive TSH receptor antibodies.

Time point denoted: persistent/refractory GD, antithyroid drugs over 5 years with positive TRAb. The TCR library was prepared using RNA isolated from PBMCs. The study's findings and limits: Rather than thyroid tissue, only peripheral blood underwent study. Whereas 1,000 or so public clonotypes were shared by new patients, persistent patients shared more, at roughly 3,000.

This specimen consisted of peripheral blood mononuclear cells (PBMCs), obtained when the disease was refractory, from a patient treated with antithyroid drugs. V gene TRBV9 combines with J gene TRBJ2-2; 7 nucleotides agree with TRBD2. The origin of this receptor is a female donor with Graves disease. CDR3 in amino acids: CASSDLESGTNTGELFF. The CDR3 region has the DNA TGTGCCAGCAGCGACCTCGAGAGCGGGACGAACACCGGGGAGCTGTTTTTT.